This T cell receptor beta chain was captured in a study of cytotoxic CD8 clonotypes in ibrutinib-treated CLL. Germline loops: CDR1 SGHRS, CDR2 YFSETQ. V gave up 3 bases and J gave up 6 bases; unmatched junction bases: 3. This CDR3 comprises 12 residues. With sequencing, the targeted depth ranged from 1 in 200,000 to 1 in 1 million T cells. Clones were read by immunoSEQ multiplex PCR, and TCRdb kept only the in-frame ones, dropping some. Of about 160,000 clones in the sample, 84% are singletons; the top ten hold 4.6%. This receptor was obtained from a human donor with chronic lymphocytic leukemia. This chain uses TRBV5-1 with TRBJ2-7; 7 nucleotides align to TRBD1. Sample: PBMCs, taken after 24 months of ibrutinib treatment. The CDR3 DNA reads TGCGCCAGCAGCTACGACAGGGTCGAGCAGTACTTC. This sequence encodes CASSYDRVEQYF.